This T cell receptor beta chain was sequenced for a study of graft-versus-host responses after intestinal transplantation. For this clone: Its antigen is currently unknown.

Overall study results and limits: Among circulating GvH clones, peak levels were associated with early post-transplant declines in HvG clones.

The CDR3 contains 14 residues. Assay used: immunoSEQ multiplex PCR; TCRdb lists only in-frame clones, some missing. The top ten hold around 7% of the sample, which has some 41,000 clones, 85% to 90% seen once. The rearrangement uses TRBV21-1 and TRBJ1-1; TRBD1 reflects the table's D call only, with no check against the DNA. TRBV21-1 represents a pseudogene. Sequenced here: PBMCs, sampled 267 days after transplant. This TCR derives from a human patient who received an intestinal transplant, so some T cells may come from the graft donor. The CDR3 protein is CASSKEGRATEAFF. The CDR3 DNA sequence: TGTGCCAGCAGCAAAGAAGGCAGGGCCACTGAAGCTTTCTTT.